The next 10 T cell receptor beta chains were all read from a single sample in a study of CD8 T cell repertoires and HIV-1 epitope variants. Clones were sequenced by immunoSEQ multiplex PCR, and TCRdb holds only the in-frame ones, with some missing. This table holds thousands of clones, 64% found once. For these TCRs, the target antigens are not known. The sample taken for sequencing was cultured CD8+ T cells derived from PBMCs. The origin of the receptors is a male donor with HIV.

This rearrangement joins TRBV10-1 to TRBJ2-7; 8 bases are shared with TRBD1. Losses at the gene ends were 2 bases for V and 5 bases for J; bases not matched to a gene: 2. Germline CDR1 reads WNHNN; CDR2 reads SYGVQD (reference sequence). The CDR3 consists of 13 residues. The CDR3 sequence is CASSEGTGDEQYF. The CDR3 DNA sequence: TGCGCCAGCAGTGAGGGGACAGGCGACGAGCAGTACTTC.

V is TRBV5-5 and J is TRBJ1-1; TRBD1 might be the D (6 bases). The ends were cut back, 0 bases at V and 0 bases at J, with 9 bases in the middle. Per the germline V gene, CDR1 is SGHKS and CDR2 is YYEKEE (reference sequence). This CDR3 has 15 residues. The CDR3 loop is CASSLVGTMNTEAFF. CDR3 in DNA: TGTGCCAGCAGCTTGGTCGGGACAATGAACACTGAAGCTTTCTTT.

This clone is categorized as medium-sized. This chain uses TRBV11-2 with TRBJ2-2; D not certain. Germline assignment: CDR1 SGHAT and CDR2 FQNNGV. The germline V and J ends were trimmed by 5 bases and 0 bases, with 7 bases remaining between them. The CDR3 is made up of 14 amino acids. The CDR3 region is CASSVTANTGELFF. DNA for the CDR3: TGTGCCAGCAGCGTAACAGCGAACACCGGGGAGCTGTTTTTT.

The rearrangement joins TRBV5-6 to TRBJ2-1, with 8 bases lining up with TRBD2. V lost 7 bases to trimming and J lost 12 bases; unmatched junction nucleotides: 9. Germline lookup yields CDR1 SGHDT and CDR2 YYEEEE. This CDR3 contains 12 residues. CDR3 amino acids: CASRGGGTRQFF. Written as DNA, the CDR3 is TGTGCCAGCCGGGGGGGCGGGACGCGGCAGTTCTTC.

CDR3 residues: CASSLHRDYEQYF. CDR3 coding DNA: TGTGCCAGCAGCTTACACAGGGACTACGAGCAGTACTTC. The genes are TRBV11-3 and TRBJ2-7, with D perhaps TRBD1 (6 bases). The germline V gene has CDR1 SGHNT and CDR2 YENEEA. Trimming cost V 2 bases and J 3 bases, with 8 bases left between them. The CDR3 sequence is 13 residues long.

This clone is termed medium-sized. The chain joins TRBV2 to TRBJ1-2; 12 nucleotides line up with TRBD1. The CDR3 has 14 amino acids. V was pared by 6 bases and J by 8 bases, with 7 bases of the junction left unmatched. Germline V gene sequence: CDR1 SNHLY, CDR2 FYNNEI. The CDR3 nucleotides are TGTGCCAGCAGCGACCGGGACAGGGGGCTCGGCTACACCTTC. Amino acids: CASSDRDRGLGYTF.

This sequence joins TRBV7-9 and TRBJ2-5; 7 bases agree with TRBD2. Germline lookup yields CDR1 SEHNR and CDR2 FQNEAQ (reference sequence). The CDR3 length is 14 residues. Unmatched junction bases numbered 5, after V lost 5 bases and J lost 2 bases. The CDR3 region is CASSREGIQETQYF. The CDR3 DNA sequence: TGTGCCAGCAGCAGGGAGGGAATTCAAGAGACCCAGTACTTC.

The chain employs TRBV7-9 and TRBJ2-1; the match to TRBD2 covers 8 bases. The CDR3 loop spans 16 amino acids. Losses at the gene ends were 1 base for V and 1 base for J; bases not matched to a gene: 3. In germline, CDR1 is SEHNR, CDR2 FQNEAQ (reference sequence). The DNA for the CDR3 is TGTGCCAGCAGCTTAGGGACTAGCCTATCCTACAATGAGCAGTTCTTC. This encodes CASSLGTSLSYNEQFF.

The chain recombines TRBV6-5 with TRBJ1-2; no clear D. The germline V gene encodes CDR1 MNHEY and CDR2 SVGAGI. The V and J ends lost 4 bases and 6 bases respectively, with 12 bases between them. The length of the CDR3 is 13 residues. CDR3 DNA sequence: TGTGCCAGCAGTTTTTCGACGGTAGATGGCTACACCTTC. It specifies CASSFSTVDGYTF.

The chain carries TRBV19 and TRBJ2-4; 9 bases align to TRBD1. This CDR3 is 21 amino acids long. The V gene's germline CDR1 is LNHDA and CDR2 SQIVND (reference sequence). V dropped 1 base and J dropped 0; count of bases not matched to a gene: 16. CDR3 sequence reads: CASSIVWEGTGLPIAKNIQYF. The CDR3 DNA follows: TGTGCCAGTAGTATAGTTTGGGAGGGGACAGGGTTACCTATAGCCAAAAACATTCAGTACTTC. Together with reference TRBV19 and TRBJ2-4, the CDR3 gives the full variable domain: DGGITQSPKYLFRKEGQNVTLSCEQNLNHDAMYWYRQDPGQGLRLIYYSQIVNDFQKGDIAEGYSVSREKKESFPLTVTSAQKNPTAFYLCASSIVWEGTGLPIAKNIQYFGAGTRLSVL.